The T cell receptor beta chain under discussion was sequenced for a study of cytomegalovirus exposure and HLA in healthy donors. Broader study findings: Later analysis associated a missense DCLRE1C variant with TCR beta V- and J-gene trimming. The study reported that TCR beta sequences accurately predicted HLA-A and HLA-B alleles in most subjects. TCR beta chains associated with HLA were, in a later analysis, more clonally expanded than equally common others.

Regarding this clone: Its cognate antigen is unknown.

The donors, nominally healthy at sampling, likely had unrecorded immune exposures. PCR was performed using 60 Vbeta and 13 Jbeta primers. TCRdb's copy holds only in-frame clones and misses some; the assay was immunoSEQ multiplex PCR. The top ten clones hold around 11% of a sample with around 150,000 clones, around 80% of them seen once. The clonotype was recovered from a man between 18 and 29 years old in good health and CMV-seropositive. The sample comprised PBMCs.

CDR3 amino acids: CASSPGGAANTEAFF. The DNA for the CDR3 is TGTGCCAGCTCCCCAGGGGGGGCGGCGAACACTGAAGCTTTCTTT. The J gene is TRBJ1-1, the V gene TRBV18; 7 nucleotides match TRBD1. CDR1 and CDR2 (germline): KGHSH, LQKENI. Germline trimming cut 6 bases from V and 1 base from J; bases unmatched to any gene: 8. This CDR3 spans 15 amino acids.